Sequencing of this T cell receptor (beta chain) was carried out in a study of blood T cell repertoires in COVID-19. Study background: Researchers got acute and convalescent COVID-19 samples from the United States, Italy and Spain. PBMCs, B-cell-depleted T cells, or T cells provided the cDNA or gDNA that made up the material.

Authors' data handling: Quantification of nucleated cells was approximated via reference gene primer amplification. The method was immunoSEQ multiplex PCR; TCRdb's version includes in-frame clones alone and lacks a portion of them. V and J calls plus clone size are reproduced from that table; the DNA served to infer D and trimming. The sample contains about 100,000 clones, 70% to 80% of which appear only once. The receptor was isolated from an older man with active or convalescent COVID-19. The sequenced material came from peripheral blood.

CDR3 sequence reads: CASSAGGVGYTF. In DNA, the CDR3 is TGTGCCAGCAGCGCGGGCGGGGTTGGCTACACCTTC. The chain joins TRBV7-2 to TRBJ1-2, with D hard to call. The germline CDR1 and CDR2 sequences are SGHTA and FQGNSA. The CDR3 runs 12 residues. The V end lost 5 bases, the J end lost 7 bases, and 11 bases lay between the germline ends.